The rows below give T cell receptor beta chains drawn from one sample of a study of control samples from healthy donors and cancer patients. Assay: immunoSEQ multiplex PCR; the TCRdb copy retains only in-frame clones and omits some. The sample includes approximately 220,000 clones, 85% to 95% of them seen just once. The sequencing sample was made of blood. The receptors were sampled from a man aged 50 to 59 in good health. CDR3s include the opening cysteine and the closing phenylalanine or tryptophan.

TRBJ1-1,TRBV3-1/TRBV3-2,13,CASSQLWGSEAFF
TRBJ1-4,TRBV10-2,14,CASSDWGRNEKLFF
TRBJ1-2,TRBV30,17,CAWTGNGPMKNPYGYTF
TRBJ1-2,TRBV6-5,16,CASSYTSPPAGDGYTF
TRBJ2-1,TRBV5-1,16,CASSWRGRATYNEQFF
TRBJ1-1,TRBV28,13,CASTLGQSSEAFF
TRBJ2-5,TRBV5-4,17,CASSLAVSAGPQETQYF
TRBJ1-2,TRBV12-3/TRBV12-4,13,CASNHRRVGGYTF
TRBJ2-7,TRBV18,14,CASSPGQGAQEQYF
TRBJ1-5,TRBV19,16,CASSSLRTGGGQPQHF
TRBJ2-3,TRBV4-1,19,CASSQGDRPRVGSTDTQYF
TRBJ1-1,TRBV18,14,CASSVQGAMTEAFF
TRBJ1-4,TRBV10-3,14,CAISVTGSNEKLFF
TRBJ1-5,TRBV30,17,CAWSVSQGTMVGQPQHF
TRBJ1-1,TRBV11-2,14,CASSRSLYTGEAFF
TRBJ1-5,TRBV7-2,13,CASSPGAWQPQHF
TRBJ2-3,TRBV10-2,15,CASSESGGSPDTQYF
TRBJ1-2,TRBV5-1,14,CASSLARGEGGYTF
TRBJ1-3,TRBV6-5,16,CASSYSRRGRGNTIYF
TRBJ1-2,TRBV12-3/TRBV12-4,13,CASSPTGIYGYTF
TRBJ1-6,TRBV19,17,CASSIDATGPSNSPLHF
TRBJ1-1,TRBV5-1,15,CASGPTGADGTEAFF
TRBJ2-3,TRBV9,14,CASSVGGGYDTQYF
TRBJ2-5,TRBV18,13,CASSLNSQETQYF
TRBJ2-5,TRBV3-1/TRBV3-2,13,CASSVNREQTQYF
TRBJ1-2,TRBV6-1,17,CASSGAPGAVANYGYTF
TRBJ1-1,TRBV6-5,13,CASDFGGSTEAFF
TRBJ1-5,TRBV2,14,CASTTDSGNQPQHF
TRBJ2-2,TRBV5-1,16,CASSLGGGANTGELFF
TRBJ2-1,TRBV6-2/TRBV6-3,15,CASSTIAGLYNEQFF
TRBJ1-2,TRBV10-3,14,CAISESHNNYGYTF
TRBJ1-5,TRBV29-1,15,CSVGVSGQSNQPQHF
TRBJ1-6,TRBV7-3,14,CASSSGSRPSPLHF
TRBJ1-1,TRBV5-1,13,CASSLDGQAEAFF
TRBJ1-1,TRBV10-3,13,CAISESGSTEAFF
TRBJ1-2,TRBV2,15,CASSERTGGWGGYTF
TRBJ1-2,TRBV6-5,14,CASSYFRDSYGYTF
TRBJ2-7,TRBV29-1,14,CSVEEPGLTYEQYF
TRBJ2-3,TRBV24-1,16,CATSVGAGQGTDTQYF
TRBJ2-7,TRBV28,13,CASTRTRSYEQYF
TRBJ2-1,TRBV6-5,16,CASSFGLRGINNEQFF
TRBJ1-3,TRBV5-1,16,CASSRMTVDSGNTIYF
TRBJ1-2,TRBV4-1,13,CASNLGGHYGYTF
TRBJ1-1,TRBV7-8,13,CASSSSMNTEAFF
TRBJ1-1,TRBV2,13,CASGQGSGTEAFF
TRBJ1-2,TRBV25-1,14,CASSGTGGNYGYTF
TRBJ2-4,TRBV5-1,14,CASSPATSGNIQYF
TRBJ2-1,TRBV5-1,15,CARSSERGGLGEQFF